These 4 T cell receptor beta chains share one sample of origin, sequenced in a study of blood T cell repertoires in COVID-19. Repertoires were generated with immunoSEQ multiplex PCR, while TCRdb's copy carries only in-frame clones and drops some. Among under 250,000 clones listed, around 86% were seen once. The sequencing input was peripheral blood. The receptor source for this set is a man aged 55 to 70 who had recovered from COVID-19.

The chain combines TRBV5-1 with TRBJ1-1, with D perhaps TRBD1 (5 bases). The CDR3 is 13 amino acids. V was clipped by 4 bases and J by 3 bases, with 10 bases between them. Germline CDR1 and CDR2: SGHRS and YFSETQ. CDR3 in amino acids: CASSIWGDTEAFF. The DNA of the CDR3 is TGCGCCAGCAGCATATGGGGGGACACTGAAGCTTTCTTT. Based on the CDR3 plus reference TRBV5-1 and TRBJ1-1, the full variable domain is KAGVTQTPRYLIKTRGQQVTLSCSPISGHRSVSWYQQTPGQGLQFLFEYFSETQRNKGNFPGRFSGRQFSNSRSEMNVSTLELGDSALYLCASSIWGDTEAFFGQGTRLTVV.

V gene TRBV5-5 combines with J gene TRBJ1-5; D perhaps matches TRBD1 (5 bases). Trimming took 4 bases from V and 0 from J, leaving 11 bases between them. CDR3 length: 15 residues. The germline V gene has CDR1 SGHKS and CDR2 YYEKEE (reference sequence). The CDR3 nucleotides are TGTGCCAGCAGCCGCGGGACGGATAGCAATCAGCCCCAGCATTTT. It is translated as CASSRGTDSNQPQHF.

This rearrangement joins TRBV29-1 to TRBJ2-7; TRBD1 aligns across 8 bases. The J segment lost 3 bases and the V segment lost 7 bases, leaving 11 bases of the junction unmatched. CDR3 length equals 14 residues. Germline V gives CDR1 SQVTM, CDR2 ANQGSEA. The CDR3 nucleotides are TGCAGCGCCTCCCGAGGCGGACAGGGCTACGAGCAGTACTTC. Amino acid sequence: CSASRGGQGYEQYF.

V and J are TRBV6-6 and TRBJ1-1; TRBD1 might be the D (6 bases). The CDR3 spans 12 residues. With 8 bases removed from V and 2 bases from J, the gap between germline ends came to 9 bases. From germline, CDR1 is MNHNY and CDR2 SVGAGI (reference sequence). CDR3 bases: TGTGCCAGCGGGACATACAACACTGAAGCTTTCTTT. It specifies CASGTYNTEAFF.